Below are 22 T cell receptor beta chains sequenced from a single sample in a study of cytomegalovirus exposure and HLA in healthy donors (dated by TCRdb to 2016 to 2017). The protocol used for the library was the immunoSEQ multiplex PCR assay. The multiplex PCR relied on a mix of 60 forward primers for TCR Vbeta segments and 13 reverse primers for TCR Jbeta segments. TCRdb limited this immuneACCESS table to in-frame rearrangements with V and J called. A share of clones is missing; checked studies link under half to unresolved V genes, and the rest is unexplained. This sample holds 180,000 or so clones; 60% to 85% were observed only once. Together, the top ten hold roughly 0.76% of the sample. The source material was PBMCs. The origin of the receptors is a female donor in good health and CMV-seronegative.

V gene TRBV2 combines with J gene TRBJ2-2; tentatively, D is TRBD1 (7 bases). From germline, CDR1 is SNHLY and CDR2 FYNNEI. CDR3 size: 15 residues. The V gene lost 7 bases and the J gene lost 6 bases, with 18 bases spanning the gap. The CDR3 is CASNDQGGIAGELFF. The DNA of the CDR3 is TGTGCCAGCAACGACCAGGGGGGTATAGCCGGGGAGCTGTTTTTT. The variable domain in full, completed from reference TRBV2 and TRBJ2-2, reads EPEVTQTPSHQVTQMGQEVILRCVPISNHLYFYWYRQILGQKVEFLVSFYNNEISEKSEIFDDQFSVERPDGSNFTLKIRSTKLEDSAMYFCASNDQGGIAGELFFGEGSRLTVL.

V gene TRBV10-3 combines with J gene TRBJ1-2; 12 nucleotides line up with TRBD1. The CDR3 runs to 13 residues. Germline V gene sequence: CDR1 ENHRY, CDR2 SYGVKD. Losses at the gene ends were 11 bases for V and 8 bases for J; bases not matched to a gene: 9. The CDR3 DNA is TGTGCCGCTTCGGGACAGGGGGCGAAAGGCTACACCTTC. Residues: CAASGQGAKGYTF.

This chain links TRBV18 with TRBJ2-5, with TRBD2 as a possible D gene (5 bases). The J call may be faulty, since TRBJ2-7 better matches the DNA end. Germline CDR1 and CDR2: KGHSH and LQKENI. The CDR3 is 12 residues long. The CDR3 spells CASSPGLYEQYF. DNA of the CDR3: TGTGCCAGCTCCCCCGGACTGTACGAGCAGTACTTC.

As to this clone: One end of the junction is discordant with germline, which a read error may explain. CDR3 loop: CASSSEYPERTEQYF. The CDR3 nucleotides read TGTGCTAGCAGCTCCGAATATCCGGAGCGGACCGAGCAGTACTTC. The J gene is TRBJ2-7, the V gene TRBV7-7, with D perhaps matching TRBD2 (5 bases). CDR1 and CDR2 from the germline V gene are SSHAT and FNYEAQ (reference sequence). The CDR3 is made up of 15 amino acids. Based on the CDR3 plus reference TRBV7-7 and TRBJ2-7, the full variable domain is GAGVSQSPRYKVTKRGQDVTLRCDPISSHATLYWYQQALGQGPEFLTYFNYEAQPDKSGLPSDRFSAERPEGSISTLTIQRTEQRDSAMYRCASSSEYPERTEQYFGPGTRLTVT.

The chain carries TRBV5-1 and TRBJ1-1, with a possible D match to TRBD1 (6 bases). The CDR3 consists of 14 residues. Germline CDR1 and CDR2: SGHRS and YFSETQ. Trimming removed 3 bases from V and 5 bases from J, with 14 bases in between. CDR3 sequence reads: CASSSPNRDTEAFF. CDR3 DNA: TGCGCCAGCAGCTCCCCTAACAGGGATACTGAAGCTTTCTTT.

The V and J genes are TRBV27 and TRBJ1-2; TRBD1 matches at 9 bases. The CDR3 runs to 16 residues. V shed 5 bases and J 0 bases; nucleotides not matched to a gene: 7. Germline V CDR1 and CDR2: MNHEY, SMNVEV (reference sequence). The CDR3 sequence is CASSHWRTGANYGYTF. CDR3 sequence (DNA): TGTGCCAGCAGTCACTGGAGGACAGGGGCTAACTATGGCTACACCTTC.

The chain links TRBV7-9 to TRBJ1-4; D uncertain. Germline loops: CDR1 SEHNR, CDR2 FQNEAQ (reference sequence). Trimming cost V 2 bases and J 3 bases, with 10 bases left between them. The CDR3 covers 15 residues. In DNA, the CDR3 is TGTGCCAGCAGCTTATGGGGAGAAGCTAATGAAAAACTGTTTTTT. It translates to CASSLWGEANEKLFF.

The chain joins TRBV28 to TRBJ1-5; the match to TRBD1 covers 11 bases. The CDR3 totals 16 residues. Germline V lookup: CDR1 MDHEN, CDR2 SYDVKM. Trimming cost V 5 bases and J 4 bases; bases outside gene matches: 7. CDR3 region: CASSPRTGGGNQPQHF. CDR3 coding DNA: TGTGCCAGCAGTCCAAGGACAGGGGGCGGTAATCAGCCCCAGCATTTT.

The gene calls are TRBV7-2 and TRBJ1-2; maybe TRBD1 (5 bases). Germline CDR1 is SGHTA and CDR2 is FQGNSA. The CDR3 covers 16 residues. Deletions cut 5 bases from V and 6 bases from J, with 22 bases between. The DNA of the CDR3 is TGTGCCAGCAGCCCCCGAGTAGTTGGCCGGGGGGATGGCTACACCTTC. The encoded protein is CASSPRVVGRGDGYTF.

The chain links TRBV28 to TRBJ1-5, with D unresolved. The CDR3 totals 12 residues. CDR1 MDHEN and CDR2 SYDVKM come from the germline V gene. Trimming stripped 6 bases from V and 1 base from J, with 4 bases between. The CDR3 reads CASRQSNQPQHF. The CDR3 nucleotides read TGTGCCAGCAGGCAGAGCAATCAGCCCCAGCATTTT.

This clone was recorded a few times. V is TRBV7-2 and J is TRBJ2-3, with D tentatively TRBD2 (6 bases). Germline lookup yields CDR1 SGHTA and CDR2 FQGNSA. V dropped 1 base and J dropped 3 bases, with 14 bases sitting between them. The CDR3 totals 16 residues. In nucleotides, the CDR3 is TGTGCCAGCAGCTTAGGACCCGGGAGAGGAACAGATACGCAGTATTTT. This encodes CASSLGPGRGTDTQYF.

This chain joins TRBV7-3 and TRBJ2-7, with 7 positions matching TRBD2. This CDR3 contains 14 residues. Germline V gene data show CDR1 as SGHTA and CDR2 as FQGTGA. Unmatched junction bases numbered 4, after V lost 5 bases and J lost 0 bases. CDR3 DNA: TGTGCCAGCAGCCTTGAGCGGGGCTCCTACGAGCAGTACTTC. Translation: CASSLERGSYEQYF.

This clone was found a few times. This chain uses TRBV5-1 with TRBJ2-1; possibly TRBD2 for D (5 bases). The CDR3 runs to 15 residues. V was pared by 3 bases and J by 0 bases, with 10 bases between. CDR1 SGHRS and CDR2 YFSETQ come from the germline V gene. CDR3 region: CASSWTSSSYNEQFF. CDR3 in DNA: TGCGCCAGCAGCTGGACTTCCAGCTCCTACAATGAGCAGTTCTTC.

In nucleotides, the CDR3 is TGCGCCAGCAGCCAAGAGGCCGGTAGCGTAGCGGGCCTCTACGAGCAGTACTTC. The encoded protein is CASSQEAGSVAGLYEQYF. V gene TRBV4-1 combines with J gene TRBJ2-7; 7 positions agree with TRBD2. The CDR3 is made up of 18 amino acids. V shed 0 bases and J 3 bases; nucleotides not matched to a gene: 14. In germline, CDR1 is MGHRA, CDR2 YSYEKL.

J is TRBJ2-5 and V is TRBV9; 8 nucleotides agree with TRBD1. Germline values: CDR1 SGDLS, CDR2 YYNGEE. The CDR3 is 14 residues long. With 4 bases clipped from V and 4 bases from J, the junction kept 6 bases outside the gene matches. The CDR3 coding sequence is TGTGCCAGCAGCCCTCGAGGACAGGGAGAGACCCAGTACTTC. Translation: CASSPRGQGETQYF.

This clone was seen once. The V and J genes are TRBV5-8 and TRBJ2-2; 12 nucleotides line up with TRBD2. J lost 4 bases, V lost 7 bases, and 11 bases had no gene match. The CDR3 has 17 residues. In germline, CDR1 is SGHTS, CDR2 YDEGEE. This CDR3 is CASRTSGTSGGTGELFF. In DNA, the CDR3 is TGTGCCAGCCGGACTAGCGGGACCTCCGGGGGCACCGGGGAGCTGTTTTTT.

CDR3 amino acids: CASSPTGDTQYF. The DNA of the CDR3 is TGTGCCAGCTCACCTACAGGGGATACGCAGTATTTT. The chain is built from TRBV18 and TRBJ2-3; a weak D match, TRBD1 (6 bases). CDR1 is KGHSH and CDR2 is LQKENI in the germline V gene. V lost 3 bases and J lost 6, with 7 bases in between. The CDR3 covers 12 residues. The variable domain in full, with the rest retrieved from reference TRBV18 and TRBJ2-3, is NAGVMQNPRHLVRRRGQEARLRCSPMKGHSHVYWYRQLPEEGLKFMVYLQKENIIDESGMPKERFSAEFPKEGPSILRIQQVVRGDSAAYFCASSPTGDTQYFGPGTRLTVL.

The chain links TRBV11-2 to TRBJ1-5; D not resolved. The V gene's germline CDR1 is SGHAT and CDR2 FQNNGV. Deletions cut 1 base from V and 4 bases from J, with 5 bases between. The CDR3 length is 13 residues. This CDR3 reads CASSLVQNQPQHF. The CDR3 bases are TGTGCCAGCAGCTTAGTCCAGAATCAGCCCCAGCATTTT.

This clone showed up just a few times. The gene calls are TRBV9 and TRBJ2-2; 8 bases agree with TRBD1. Trimming cost V 4 bases and J 5 bases; bases outside gene matches: 7. The germline CDR1 and CDR2 sequences are SGDLS and YYNGEE. The CDR3 spans 15 residues. The CDR3 sequence: CASSLNRGKTGELFF. The CDR3 bases are TGTGCCAGCAGCCTTAACAGGGGGAAGACCGGGGAGCTGTTTTTT.

CDR3 bases: TGTGCCTGGAGTGTAAATGGACAGGGTGCCTACGAGCAGTACTTC. Its translation: CAWSVNGQGAYEQYF. The chain links TRBV30 to TRBJ2-7; the match to TRBD1 covers 8 bases. CDR3 length: 15 residues. Trimming at V came to 0 bases and at J to 2 bases, leaving 6 bases not matched to a gene. Germline CDR1 is GTSNPN and CDR2 is SVGIG (reference sequence).

The chain combines TRBV7-6 with TRBJ1-2, with 11 bases aligning to TRBD1. With V trimmed by 4 bases and J by 4 bases, 8 bases remained unmatched. Germline CDR1 and CDR2: SGHVS and FNYEAQ. CDR3 size: 16 residues. CDR3 sequence reads: CASSSWTGGFPYGYTF. CDR3 bases: TGTGCCAGCAGCTCTTGGACAGGGGGCTTTCCCTATGGCTACACCTTC.

CDR3 loop: CASRGGGAQHF. In DNA form, the CDR3 reads TGTGCCAGCAGGGGAGGAGGGGCCCAGCATTTT. V gene TRBV6-5 combines with J gene TRBJ1-5; tentatively, D is TRBD1 (5 bases). Germline V gives CDR1 MNHEY, CDR2 SVGAGI. Trimming took 6 bases from V and 11 from J, leaving 11 bases between them. The CDR3 extends over 11 amino acids.